Shown below are 23 T cell receptor beta chains from a single sample sequenced in a study of OX40 agonist ivuxolimab in advanced cancers. Data came from immunoSEQ multiplex PCR; TCRdb stores just in-frame clones and leaves some out. The sample contains 70,000 to 95,000 clones, 84% of which appear only once. The source was CD4+ or CD8+ T cells sorted from blood, collected in a trial of the OX40 agonist ivuxolimab. Receptors originate from an adult with an advanced solid tumor such as melanoma, head and neck, liver or kidney cancer.

This clone has a handful of counts. The chain links TRBV4-2 to TRBJ2-7; D possibly corresponds to TRBD1 (6 bases). Germline CDR1 reads LGHNA; CDR2 reads YNFKEQ. V lost 4 bases and J 7 bases, leaving 14 bases between the germline ends. This CDR3 has 13 amino acids. The CDR3 nucleotides read TGTGCCAGCAGCCCTACAGGGTTGGAGGAGCAGTACGTC. Protein product: CASSPTGLEEQYV.

The gene calls are TRBV13 and TRBJ2-5; the D gene is possibly TRBD1 (6 bases). The CDR3 runs to 14 residues. Germline V gene lookup returns CDR1 PRHDT and CDR2 FYEKMQ (reference sequence). The V and J ends lost 5 bases and 4 bases respectively, with 14 bases between them. CDR3 in amino acids: CASSSPQGLETQYF. The CDR3, as DNA: TGTGCCAGCAGCAGTCCTCAGGGGTTAGAGACCCAGTACTTC. The full variable domain, completed using reference TRBV13 and TRBJ2-5, is AAGVIQSPRHLIKEKRETATLKCYPIPRHDTVYWYQQGPGQDPQFLISFYEKMQSDKGSIPDRFSAQQFSDYHSELNMSSLELGDSALYFCASSSPQGLETQYFGPGTRLLVL.

The chain links TRBV28 to TRBJ2-1, with D possibly being TRBD2 (6 bases). The CDR3 has 12 amino acids. Germline V CDR1 and CDR2: MDHEN, SYDVKM. Between the trimmed V and J ends, which lost 8 bases and 5 bases, there was a span of 10 bases. The CDR3 DNA is TGTGCCAGCTTGGGGGGAGACAATGAGCAGTTCTTC. This gives the protein CASLGGDNEQFF.

This sequence joins TRBV27 and TRBJ2-5, with D hard to call. The CDR3 is 12 amino acids. Germline V CDR1 and CDR2: MNHEY, SMNVEV (reference sequence). V gave up 5 bases and J gave up 5 bases, with 9 bases separating them. In nucleotides, the CDR3 is TGTGCCAGCAGTCCGCTCGGCGAGACCCAGTACTTC. Protein: CASSPLGETQYF.

V is TRBV7-3 and J is TRBJ2-1, with 10 bases aligning to TRBD2. From germline, CDR1 is SGHTA and CDR2 FQGTGA. V shed 5 bases and J 0 bases; nucleotides not matched to a gene: 10. The length of the CDR3 is 18 residues. The CDR3 sequence: CASSPTRASGSSYNEQFF. CDR3 bases: TGTGCCAGCAGCCCAACCAGGGCTAGCGGGAGCTCCTACAATGAGCAGTTCTTC.

This chain uses TRBV7-2 with TRBJ2-3, with 7 bases lining up with TRBD2. Unmatched junction bases numbered 3, after V lost 0 bases and J lost 0 bases. The CDR3 covers 16 residues. Per germline, CDR1 SGHTA and CDR2 FQGNSA. The CDR3 coding sequence is TGTGCCAGCAGCTTAGCGGTACTAGCGAGCACAGATACGCAGTATTTT. Translating gives CASSLAVLASTDTQYF.

The sample holds one count of this clone. V is TRBV2 and J is TRBJ1-6; D perhaps matches TRBD1 (5 bases). V lost 3 bases and J lost 10, with 16 bases in between. The CDR3 sequence is 15 residues long. Germline-derived CDR1 and CDR2 are SNHLY and FYNNEI. In nucleotides, the CDR3 is TGTGCCAGCAGTGAGGGATCGGGACCCTCCTCACCCCTCCACTTT. Translating gives CASSEGSGPSSPLHF. The full variable domain, its missing parts supplied by reference TRBV2 and TRBJ1-6, is EPEVTQTPSHQVTQMGQEVILRCVPISNHLYFYWYRQILGQKVEFLVSFYNNEISEKSEIFDDQFSVERPDGSNFTLKIRSTKLEDSAMYFCASSEGSGPSSPLHFGNGTRLTVT.

The J gene is TRBJ2-2, the V gene TRBV6-5, with a tentative D call TRBD2 (7 bases). Germline CDR1 MNHEY, CDR2 SVGAGI. The germline V and J ends were trimmed by 6 bases and 4 bases, with 15 bases remaining between them. The CDR3 sequence is 15 residues long. The DNA of the CDR3 is TGTGCCAGCAGAGCGGGACACCTGAGCACCGGGGAGCTGTTTTTT. Translation: CASRAGHLSTGELFF.

The genes are TRBV4-2 and TRBJ2-7, with 10 nucleotides matching TRBD1. Looked up from germline, CDR1 is LGHNA and CDR2 is YNFKEQ. CDR3 length: 14 residues. V shed 5 bases and J 3 bases; nucleotides not matched to a gene: 4. The CDR3 coding sequence is TGTGCCAGCAGCACGGGACAGGGGAACTACGAGCAGTACTTC. Translating it yields CASSTGQGNYEQYF.

This clone was recorded a few times. The rearrangement joins TRBV30 to TRBJ2-3, with D unclear. The CDR3 spans 12 residues. V lost 3 bases and J lost 2, with 6 bases in between. Germline V gene lookup returns CDR1 GTSNPN and CDR2 SVGIG (reference sequence). This CDR3 reads CAWSRNTDTQYF. DNA of the CDR3: TGTGCCTGGAGCCGTAACACAGATACGCAGTATTTT.

The chain recombines TRBV6-4 with TRBJ2-3; D ambiguous. Germline-derived CDR1 and CDR2 are MRHNA and SNTAGT. The V end was cut by 6 bases, the J end by 1 base, with 8 bases between. The CDR3 is made up of 13 amino acids. The CDR3 DNA sequence: TGTGCCAGCAGCTGGACGGGCACAGATACGCAGTATTTT. Its protein is CASSWTGTDTQYF.

V is TRBV29-1 and J is TRBJ2-1; D gene unclear. Germline CDR1 and CDR2: SQVTM and ANQGSEA. This CDR3 spans 15 amino acids. V dropped 0 bases and J dropped 2 bases, with 11 bases sitting between them. CDR3 sequence: CSVEDQDGTYNEQFF. CDR3 DNA sequence: TGCAGCGTTGAAGATCAGGACGGAACCTACAATGAGCAGTTCTTC.

The rearrangement links TRBV2 to TRBJ2-3; 10 bases are shared with TRBD1. Germline V gives CDR1 SNHLY, CDR2 FYNNEI. The CDR3 runs to 15 residues. J lost 4 bases, V lost 2 bases, and 3 bases had no gene match. Here the CDR3 reads CASSELGQGSDTQYF. CDR3 bases: TGTGCCAGCAGTGAATTGGGACAGGGGTCAGATACGCAGTATTTT.

J is TRBJ1-4 and V is TRBV7-4; D is unclear. There are 16 residues in the CDR3. Between the trimmed V and J ends, which lost 3 bases and 5 bases, there was a span of 16 bases. Per germline, CDR1 SGHVT and CDR2 SQSDAQ. The CDR3 here is CASSFRLVAENEKLFF. In DNA, the CDR3 is TGTGCCAGCAGCTTTAGGTTAGTGGCAGAGAATGAAAAACTGTTTTTT.

This chain connects TRBV7-9 to TRBJ2-3, with unresolved D. Trimming left V 2 bases short and J 0 bases short, with 3 bases between. Per the germline V gene, CDR1 is SEHNR and CDR2 is FQNEAQ (reference sequence). The CDR3 sequence is 13 residues long. CDR3 amino acids: CASSLPSTDTQYF. The CDR3 DNA is TGTGCCAGCAGCTTACCCAGCACAGATACGCAGTATTTT.

The genes are TRBV19 and TRBJ1-2; D is unclear. Trimming left V 6 bases short and J 2 bases short, with 10 bases between. CDR1 is LNHDA, CDR2 SQIVND, per germline (reference sequence). This CDR3 has 13 amino acids. The CDR3: CASSPTTNYGYTF. The CDR3 DNA reads TGTGCCAGTAGCCCCACAACCAACTATGGCTACACCTTC.

This clone has just one count. V and J are TRBV20-1 and TRBJ2-1; D unclear. CDR1 DFQATT and CDR2 SNEGSKA come from the germline V gene (reference sequence). CDR3 length: 11 amino acids. Trimming took off 2 bases at V and 10 bases at J, with 9 bases between the two ends. The CDR3 spells CSARSAGEQFF. The CDR3 region has the DNA TGCAGTGCTAGAAGTGCCGGGGAGCAGTTCTTC.

The chain joins TRBV29-1 to TRBJ2-7, with 7 positions matching TRBD2. Germline-derived CDR1 and CDR2 are SQVTM and ANQGSEA. V dropped 4 bases and J dropped 2; count of bases not matched to a gene: 5. This CDR3 contains 13 residues. CDR3 loop: CSVGLAVPYEQYF. In nucleotides, the CDR3 is TGCAGCGTTGGACTAGCCGTGCCCTACGAGCAGTACTTC.

The CDR3 nucleotides are TGTGCCAGCAGTTACCTCTCAATCAGGGACGGGACTGAAGCTTTCTTT. Amino acid sequence: CASSYLSIRDGTEAFF. The rearrangement links TRBV6-5 to TRBJ1-1, with a weak D call TRBD1 (5 bases). The germline V and J ends were trimmed by 2 bases and 5 bases, with 18 bases remaining between them. This CDR3 contains 16 residues. Germline loops: CDR1 MNHEY, CDR2 SVGAGI.

The chain couples TRBV7-9 to TRBJ1-5; TRBD1 might be the D (5 bases). The CDR3 is 12 amino acids. Trimming stripped 4 bases from V and 7 bases from J, with 8 bases between. In germline, CDR1 is SEHNR, CDR2 FQNEAQ (reference sequence). CDR3 in amino acids: CASSSKGQPQHF. CDR3 nucleotide sequence: TGTGCCAGCAGCTCCAAGGGGCAGCCCCAGCATTTT.

The CDR3 DNA reads TGTGCCAGCAGCTTCTCCTTACTAGATGGGAGCTCCTACGAGCAGTACTTC. It translates to CASSFSLLDGSSYEQYF. This chain connects TRBV7-8 to TRBJ2-7, with D perhaps matching TRBD2 (5 bases). V was cut by 3 bases and J by 0 bases, with 18 bases left in between. The CDR3 extends over 17 amino acids. Germline values: CDR1 SGHVS, CDR2 FQNEAQ.

The CDR3 DNA reads TGTGCCAGCAGTCCCATTAGCGGGAGCTACAATGAGCAGTTCTTC. Translation gives CASSPISGSYNEQFF. The J gene is TRBJ2-1, the V gene TRBV11-3, with 9 nucleotides matching TRBD2. Unmatched junction bases numbered 6, after V lost 6 bases and J lost 3 bases. This CDR3 region has 15 residues. Germline CDR1 SGHNT, CDR2 YENEEA.

The chain has TRBV4-3 and TRBJ2-2; 11 nucleotides line up with TRBD2. From germline, CDR1 is LGHNA and CDR2 YSLEER. After removal of 0 bases from V and 8 bases from J, the junction contained 11 bases not matched to a gene. This CDR3 is 18 amino acids long. The CDR3: CASSQDSGLAVLDGELFF. The CDR3 nucleotides read TGCGCCAGCAGCCAAGACTCGGGACTAGCGGTACTCGATGGGGAGCTGTTTTTT.